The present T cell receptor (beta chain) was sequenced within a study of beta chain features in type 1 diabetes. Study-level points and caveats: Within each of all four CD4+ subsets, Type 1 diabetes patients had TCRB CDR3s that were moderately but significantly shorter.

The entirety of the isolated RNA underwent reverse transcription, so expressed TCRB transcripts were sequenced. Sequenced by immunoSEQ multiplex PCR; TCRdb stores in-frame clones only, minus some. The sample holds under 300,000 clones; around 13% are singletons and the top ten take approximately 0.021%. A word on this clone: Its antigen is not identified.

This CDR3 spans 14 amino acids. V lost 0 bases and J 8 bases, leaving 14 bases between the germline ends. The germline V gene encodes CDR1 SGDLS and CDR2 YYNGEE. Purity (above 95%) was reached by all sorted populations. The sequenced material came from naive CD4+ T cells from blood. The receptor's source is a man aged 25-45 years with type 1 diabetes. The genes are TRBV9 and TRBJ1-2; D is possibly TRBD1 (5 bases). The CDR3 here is CASSVEAGKEGYTF. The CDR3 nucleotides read TGTGCCAGCAGCGTAGAGGCAGGGAAGGAGGGCTACACCTTC. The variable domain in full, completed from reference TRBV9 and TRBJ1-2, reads DSGVTQTPKHLITATGQRVTLRCSPRSGDLSVYWYQQSLDQGLQFLIQYYNGEERAKGNILERFSAQQFPDLHSELNLSSLELGDSALYFCASSVEAGKEGYTFGSGTRLTVV.